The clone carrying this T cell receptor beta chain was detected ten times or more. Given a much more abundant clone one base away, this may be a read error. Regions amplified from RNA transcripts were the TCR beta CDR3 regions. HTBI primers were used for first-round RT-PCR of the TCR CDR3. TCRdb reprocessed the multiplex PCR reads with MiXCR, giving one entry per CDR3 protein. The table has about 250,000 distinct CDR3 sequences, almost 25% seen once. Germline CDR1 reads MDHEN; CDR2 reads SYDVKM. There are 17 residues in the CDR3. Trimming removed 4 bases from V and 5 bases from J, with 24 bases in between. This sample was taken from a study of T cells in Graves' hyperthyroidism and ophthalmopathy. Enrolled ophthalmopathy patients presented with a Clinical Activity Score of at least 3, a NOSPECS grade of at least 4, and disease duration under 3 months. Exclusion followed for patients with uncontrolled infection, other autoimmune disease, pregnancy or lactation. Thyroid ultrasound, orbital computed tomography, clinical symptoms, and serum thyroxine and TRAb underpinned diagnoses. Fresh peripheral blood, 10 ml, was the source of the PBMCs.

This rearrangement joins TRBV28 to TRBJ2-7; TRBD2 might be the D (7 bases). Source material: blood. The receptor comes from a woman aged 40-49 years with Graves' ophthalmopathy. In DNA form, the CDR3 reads TGTGCCAGCAGTTGGGCCGTGGGGGGCGGGGGTTCCCACGAGCAGTACTTC. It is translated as CASSWAVGGGGSHEQYF.